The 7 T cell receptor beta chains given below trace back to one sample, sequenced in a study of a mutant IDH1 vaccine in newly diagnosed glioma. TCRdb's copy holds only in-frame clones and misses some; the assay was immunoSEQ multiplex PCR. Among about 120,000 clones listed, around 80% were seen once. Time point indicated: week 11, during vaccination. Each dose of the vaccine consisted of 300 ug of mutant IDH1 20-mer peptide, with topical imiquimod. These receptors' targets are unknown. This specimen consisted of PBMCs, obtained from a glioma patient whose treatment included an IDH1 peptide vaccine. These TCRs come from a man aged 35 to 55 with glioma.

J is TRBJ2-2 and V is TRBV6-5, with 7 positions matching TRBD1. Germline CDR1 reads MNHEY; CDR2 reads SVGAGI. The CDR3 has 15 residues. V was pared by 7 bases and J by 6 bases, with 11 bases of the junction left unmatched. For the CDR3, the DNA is TGTGCCAGCAAGATGAAAGACACAGGGGCCGGGGAGCTGTTTTTT. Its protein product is CASKMKDTGAGELFF.

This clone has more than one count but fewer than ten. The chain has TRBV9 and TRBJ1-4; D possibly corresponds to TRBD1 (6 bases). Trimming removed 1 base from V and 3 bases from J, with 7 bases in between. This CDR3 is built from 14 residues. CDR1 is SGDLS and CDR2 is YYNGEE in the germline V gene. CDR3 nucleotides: TGTGCCAGCAGCGTACAGGGGTCTAATGAAAAACTGTTTTTT. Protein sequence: CASSVQGSNEKLFF.

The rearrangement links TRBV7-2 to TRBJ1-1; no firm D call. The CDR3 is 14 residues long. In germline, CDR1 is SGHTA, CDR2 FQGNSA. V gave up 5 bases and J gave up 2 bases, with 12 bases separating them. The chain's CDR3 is CASSPPYRNTEAFF. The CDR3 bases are TGTGCCAGCAGCCCTCCCTACCGAAACACTGAAGCTTTCTTT.

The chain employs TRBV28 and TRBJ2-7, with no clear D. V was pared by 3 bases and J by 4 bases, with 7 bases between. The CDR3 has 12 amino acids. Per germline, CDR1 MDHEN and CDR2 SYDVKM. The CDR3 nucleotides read TGTGCCAGCAGTTTTCAGGCTTACGAGCAGTACTTC. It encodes CASSFQAYEQYF.

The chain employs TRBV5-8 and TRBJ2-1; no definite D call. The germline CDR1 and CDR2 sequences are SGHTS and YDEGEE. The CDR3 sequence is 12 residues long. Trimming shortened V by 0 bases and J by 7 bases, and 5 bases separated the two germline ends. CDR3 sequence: CASSLGRNEQFF. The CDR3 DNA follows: TGTGCCAGCAGCTTGGGCAGGAATGAGCAGTTCTTC.

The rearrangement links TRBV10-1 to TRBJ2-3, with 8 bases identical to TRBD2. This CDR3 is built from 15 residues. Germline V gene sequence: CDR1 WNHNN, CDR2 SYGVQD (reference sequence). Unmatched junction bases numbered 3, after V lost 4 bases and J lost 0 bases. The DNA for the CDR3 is TGCGCCAGCAGTGTTAGCGGGACCAGCACAGATACGCAGTATTTT. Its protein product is CASSVSGTSTDTQYF.

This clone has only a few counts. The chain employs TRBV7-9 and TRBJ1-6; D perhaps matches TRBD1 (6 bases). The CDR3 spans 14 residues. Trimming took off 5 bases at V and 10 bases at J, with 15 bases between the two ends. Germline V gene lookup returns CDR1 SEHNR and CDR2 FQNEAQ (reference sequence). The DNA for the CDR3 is TGTGCCAGCAGCAGTACAGGGAATAGGTCACCCCTCCACTTT. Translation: CASSSTGNRSPLHF.